The clone carrying this T cell receptor (beta chain) was detected ten times or more. The antigen remains unidentified. The CDR3 spans 13 residues. Deletions cut 6 bases from V and 3 bases from J, with 12 bases between. TCRdb fed the RT-PCR reads into MiXCR, producing one record per CDR3 protein. This sample has about 160,000 distinct CDR3 sequences, with approximately 11% found just once. This entry belongs to a study of response to subunit inactivated influenza vaccine. Study-wide points: Seasonal influenza vaccination, on each occasion, was suggested by the authors to recruit few new T cells.

The sequence was collected from a man in his fifties or sixties who received an inactivated influenza vaccine. Sequencing was performed on CD8+ T cells sorted from PBMCs, taken around 25 months after vaccination. The chain is built from TRBV12-3 or TRBV12-4 and TRBJ2-7, with D perhaps TRBD2 (6 bases). The CDR3 sequence is CASSPGLNYEQYF. CDR3 DNA: TGTGCCAGCAGCCCGGGACTGAACTACGAGCAGTACTTC.